The 27 T cell receptor beta chains in this list originate from one sample, sequenced in a study of T-cell reconstitution after alpha-beta-depleted transplantation in children. Study-level findings and limits: By one year post-transplant, T-cell counts and diversity largely arose from T cells that were newly produced.

The TCRbeta library incorporated unique molecular identifiers. TCRdb re-derived calls from the PCR reads in MiXCR, one entry per CDR3 protein. Found here are approximately 300,000 distinct CDR3 sequences, just over 7.5% of them singletons; the top ten hold around 10%. These receptors have no known antigen. Here the sequenced sample was peripheral blood, taken 360 days after TCRalphabeta/CD19-depleted stem cell transplant. These receptors were taken from a female patient under 10 years old who had a stem cell transplant for Fanconi anemia, so the T cells may come from the graft donor.

The chain joins TRBV6-2 or TRBV6-3 to TRBJ2-7; 10 bases map to TRBD2. The CDR3 has 12 amino acids. The V gene end was trimmed by 5 bases and the J gene end by 9 bases; junction bases not matched to a gene: 4. Germline CDR1 reads MNHEY; CDR2 reads SVGEGT. The CDR3: CASSARTSGQYF. The CDR3 DNA is TGTGCCAGCAGTGCCCGGACTAGCGGGCAGTACTTC.

This clonotype was seen many times. CDR3 DNA: TGTGCCAGCTTGAAGGGGAGTCCGGGGGGAAGTAGACGGGATACGCAGTATTTT. This translates into CASLKGSPGGSRRDTQYF. This chain uses TRBV21-1 with TRBJ2-3; TRBD2 is the table's D call, not checked against the DNA. TRBV21-1 is a documented pseudogene. This CDR3 spans 18 amino acids.

This chain uses TRBV7-3 with TRBJ2-2; perhaps TRBD2 as D (5 bases). With 5 bases removed from V and 6 bases from J, the gap between germline ends came to 13 bases. The germline gives CDR1 SGHTA, CDR2 FQGTGA. The CDR3 length is 14 residues. The CDR3 loop reads CASSPTLEAGELFF. The CDR3 DNA follows: TGTGCCAGCAGCCCTACTCTGGAGGCCGGGGAGCTGTTTTTT.

This clonotype was observed many times. J is TRBJ1-2 and V is TRBV6-1, with 7 bases identical to TRBD1. The V gene end was trimmed by 1 base and the J gene end by 4 bases; junction bases not matched to a gene: 3. This CDR3 spans 14 amino acids. The germline gives CDR1 MNHNS, CDR2 SASEGT. In DNA form, the CDR3 reads TGTGCCAGCAGTGAAGGACAGGGCGGCTATGGCTACACCTTC. Encoded protein: CASSEGQGGYGYTF.

This clonotype was picked up a small number of times. The genes are TRBV6-1 and TRBJ2-7; possible D gene TRBD1, 5 bases. The CDR3 runs 14 residues. Trimming removed 1 base at V and 5 bases at J, with 12 bases between. Germline V gene data show CDR1 as MNHNS and CDR2 as SASEGT. The CDR3 bases are TGTGCCAGCAGTGAAGTGTGGGCAGGGAACGAGCAGTACGTC. Translation gives CASSEVWAGNEQYV.

This clonotype showed up many times. The genes are TRBV28 and TRBJ2-3; perhaps TRBD2 as D (5 bases). Germline CDR1 MDHEN, CDR2 SYDVKM. The V end lost 5 bases, the J end lost 2 bases, and 11 bases lay between the germline ends. This CDR3 comprises 14 residues. CDR3 loop: CASSPGIITDTQYF. The CDR3 coding sequence is TGTGCCAGCAGTCCCGGGATTATCACAGATACGCAGTATTTT.

This clonotype was counted many times. The V and J genes are TRBV6-2 or TRBV6-3 and TRBJ2-1, with 8 nucleotides matching TRBD1. CDR1 is MNHEY and CDR2 is SVGEGT in the germline V gene. V gave up 6 bases and J gave up 9 bases; unmatched junction bases: 16. The CDR3 covers 16 residues. CDR3 in DNA: TGTGCCAGCAGAGAGTACAGGGGGATCTTGGTGAGTGAGCAGTTCTTC. Its translation: CASREYRGILVSEQFF.

The chain uses TRBV6-5 and TRBJ2-1; 8 nucleotides agree with TRBD2. CDR3 length: 16 residues. The germline V gene encodes CDR1 MNHEY and CDR2 SVGAGI. V shed 0 bases, J shed 2 bases, and the junction held 3 bases outside the gene matches. Here the CDR3 reads CASSYSTGLAYNEQFF. In DNA, the CDR3 is TGTGCCAGCAGTTACTCTACGGGACTAGCCTACAATGAGCAGTTCTTC.

The J gene is TRBJ1-2, the V gene TRBV9, with a tentative D call TRBD1 (6 bases). CDR1 and CDR2 (germline): SGDLS, YYNGEE. V dropped 0 bases and J dropped 8 bases, with 11 bases sitting between them. CDR3 size: 13 residues. The DNA of the CDR3 is TGTGCCAGCAGCGTAGCAGGGGCGGTCGGCTACACCTTC. It is translated as CASSVAGAVGYTF.

The V and J genes are TRBV6-1 and TRBJ1-5; 8 bases agree with TRBD1. The V gene's germline CDR1 is MNHNS and CDR2 SASEGT. The CDR3 has 15 amino acids. After removal of 2 bases from V and 4 bases from J, the junction contained 4 bases not matched to a gene. In nucleotides, the CDR3 is TGTGCCAGCAGTGAACAGGGGGCCAGGAATCAGCCCCAGCATTTT. It translates to CASSEQGARNQPQHF.

This clonotype was observed at least ten times. The rearrangement uses TRBV6-2 or TRBV6-3 and TRBJ1-5; no reliable D call. Germline lookup yields CDR1 MNHEY and CDR2 SVGEGT. V lost 0 bases and J 12 bases, leaving 15 bases between the germline ends. The CDR3 runs to 14 residues. CDR3 region: CASSYSRSSEVQHF. As DNA, the CDR3 is TGTGCCAGCAGTTACTCTCGGTCGTCCGAAGTCCAGCATTTT.

In its sample, this clonotype was seen many times. The gene calls are TRBV10-3 and TRBJ2-2, with TRBD2 matching 10 bases. Germline V CDR1 and CDR2: ENHRY, SYGVKD. The J segment lost 3 bases and the V segment lost 6 bases, leaving 1 base of the junction unmatched. The length of the CDR3 is 14 residues. CDR3 DNA sequence: TGTGCCATCAGCCTAGCGGGGGACACCGGGGAGCTGTTTTTT. Protein product: CAISLAGDTGELFF.

J is TRBJ1-3 and V is TRBV7-9; TRBD1 aligns across 8 bases. J gave up 4 bases and V 2 bases, and 10 bases lay outside the gene matches. The CDR3 length is 17 residues. The germline CDR1 and CDR2 sequences are SEHNR and FQNEAQ (reference sequence). CDR3: CASSLWTGMVRGNTIYF. The CDR3, as DNA: TGTGCCAGCAGCTTATGGACAGGGATGGTGCGGGGAAACACCATATATTTT.

This clonotype was seen at least ten times. This chain joins TRBV6-1 and TRBJ2-7, with TRBD1 as a possible D gene (5 bases). The V end was cut by 3 bases, the J end by 2 bases, with 17 bases between. CDR1 is MNHNS and CDR2 is SASEGT in the germline V gene. The CDR3 length is 16 residues. CDR3 in amino acids: CASSDRGNRFPYEQYF. For the CDR3, the DNA is TGTGCCAGCAGTGATAGGGGTAACAGGTTCCCCTACGAGCAGTACTTC.

The sample holds many counts of this clonotype. This chain joins TRBV15 and TRBJ2-5; the match to TRBD1 covers 10 bases. Germline-derived CDR1 and CDR2 are LNHNV and YYDKDF (reference sequence). The CDR3 loop spans 15 amino acids. Unmatched junction bases numbered 5, after V lost 2 bases and J lost 5 bases. For the CDR3, the DNA is TGTGCCACCAGCAGACATAGGGACAGGGGTGAGACCCAGTACTTC. Encoded protein: CATSRHRDRGETQYF. Full variable domain (outside the CDR3, taken from reference TRBV15 and TRBJ2-5): DAMVIQNPRYQVTQFGKPVTLSCSQTLNHNVMYWYQQKSSQAPKLLFHYYDKDFNNEADTPDNFQSRRPNTSFCFLDIRSPGLGDTAMYLCATSRHRDRGETQYFGPGTRLLVL.

V is TRBV5-1 and J is TRBJ1-1, with D uncertain. The CDR3 covers 13 residues. Trimming shortened V by 0 bases and J by 8 bases, and 11 bases separated the two germline ends. From germline, CDR1 is SGHRS and CDR2 YFSETQ. CDR3 sequence reads: CASSLDIGREAFF. CDR3 DNA sequence: TGCGCCAGCAGCTTGGATATAGGGAGAGAAGCTTTCTTT. Together with reference TRBV5-1 and TRBJ1-1, the CDR3 gives the full variable domain: KAGVTQTPRYLIKTRGQQVTLSCSPISGHRSVSWYQQTPGQGLQFLFEYFSETQRNKGNFPGRFSGRQFSNSRSEMNVSTLELGDSALYLCASSLDIGREAFFGQGTRLTVV.

This clonotype was seen repeatedly, ten times or more. This chain connects TRBV5-1 to TRBJ2-5, with 9 nucleotides matching TRBD1. CDR3 size: 17 residues. Looked up from germline, CDR1 is SGHRS and CDR2 is YFSETQ. After removal of 3 bases from V and 4 bases from J, the junction contained 13 bases not matched to a gene. Here the CDR3 reads CASSYRVSDRGRETQYF. Written as DNA, the CDR3 is TGCGCCAGCAGCTATCGCGTATCGGACAGGGGCCGAGAGACCCAGTACTTC.

The V gene is TRBV4-3, the J gene TRBJ1-5; D gene unclear. This CDR3 has 20 amino acids. Germline loops: CDR1 LGHNA, CDR2 YSLEER. V was cut by 0 bases and J by 0 bases, with 21 bases left in between. The chain's CDR3 is CASSQEILLYALCSNQPQHF. Written as DNA, the CDR3 is TGCGCCAGCAGCCAAGAAATCCTTTTGTACGCACTGTGTAGCAATCAGCCCCAGCATTTT.

Only a few counts were recorded for this clonotype. This rearrangement joins TRBV11-2 to TRBJ2-7, with TRBD1 matching over 7 bases. Germline loops: CDR1 SGHAT, CDR2 FQNNGV. The length of the CDR3 is 13 residues. V was clipped by 7 bases and J by 7 bases; unmatched bases: 10. DNA of the CDR3: TGTGCCAGCACCCCGGGACAGCATGTAGAGCAGTACTTC. Protein sequence: CASTPGQHVEQYF. Using reference TRBV11-2 and TRBJ2-7 for the parts outside the CDR3, the full variable domain is EAGVAQSPRYKIIEKRQSVAFWCNPISGHATLYWYQQILGQGPKLLIQFQNNGVVDDSQLPKDRFSAERLKGVDSTLKIQPAKLEDSAVYLCASTPGQHVEQYFGPGTRLTVT.

With respect to this clonotype: Just one base apart from a much larger clone, this may be a read error. This sequence joins TRBV3-1 and TRBJ2-1, with D maybe TRBD1 (5 bases). The germline V gene has CDR1 LGHDT and CDR2 YNNKEL (reference sequence). The CDR3 sequence is 18 residues long. The CDR3 DNA is TGTACCAGCAGCTTGATTACAGGAGTTGCTGGTCCCAACAATGAGCAGTTCTTC. As protein: CTSSLITGVAGPNNEQFF.

This clonotype was found many times. The rearrangement joins TRBV10-3 to TRBJ1-1, with 10 positions matching TRBD1. Per germline, CDR1 ENHRY and CDR2 SYGVKD. The CDR3 has 17 residues. The J segment lost 0 bases and the V segment lost 2 bases, leaving 6 bases of the junction unmatched. CDR3 loop: CAISEPRTGGVNTEAFF. The CDR3 DNA follows: TGTGCCATCAGTGAGCCCAGGACAGGGGGAGTGAACACTGAAGCTTTCTTT.

This clonotype came up many times. The chain couples TRBV7-2 to TRBJ1-6; 7 bases agree with TRBD1. Germline values: CDR1 SGHTA, CDR2 FQGNSA. This CDR3 has 15 amino acids. V shed 6 bases and J 6 bases; nucleotides not matched to a gene: 8. CDR3 DNA: TGTGCCAGCAGTCTTGGGACAGTTCTTAATTCACCCCTCCACTTT. Translation gives CASSLGTVLNSPLHF.

Many counts were recorded for this clonotype. The chain employs TRBV20-1 and TRBJ1-6, with a possible D match to TRBD1 (6 bases). Between the trimmed V and J ends, which lost 7 bases and 7 bases, there was a span of 14 bases. The germline CDR1 and CDR2 sequences are DFQATT and SNEGSKA (reference sequence). The CDR3 is made up of 13 amino acids. The CDR3 region is CSGAGHLNSPLHF. DNA for the CDR3: TGCAGTGGAGCGGGACACCTCAATTCACCCCTCCACTTT.

The table lists this clonotype with many counts. The chain links TRBV15 to TRBJ2-5; D gene ambiguous. The CDR3 is 12 amino acids. V lost 0 bases, J lost 5 bases, and 4 bases lay in between. Germline-derived CDR1 and CDR2 are LNHNV and YYDKDF (reference sequence). Here the CDR3 DNA reads TGTGCCACCAGCAGAGATAGTGAGACCCAGTACTTC. It yields the protein CATSRDSETQYF.

This clonotype was seen ten or more times. The chain's CDR3 is CASSESLPMRERARDEQFF. The CDR3 bases are TGTGCCAGCAGTGAATCCCTTCCCATGCGGGAGAGGGCTAGGGATGAGCAGTTCTTC. The chain links TRBV25-1 to TRBJ2-1; 7 nucleotides match TRBD2. CDR3 length: 19 amino acids. Unmatched junction bases numbered 20, after V lost 1 base and J lost 8 bases. Germline V lookup: CDR1 MGHDK, CDR2 SYGVNS.

CDR3 bases: TGTGCCAGCAGTTTCGAACTAGCGGGAGGGCCGTTCCCAGATACGCAGTATTTT. Protein: CASSFELAGGPFPDTQYF. The chain links TRBV27 to TRBJ2-3; the match to TRBD2 covers 13 bases. The V segment lost 3 bases and the J segment 4 bases; nucleotides outside the gene matches: 10. The CDR3 runs to 18 residues. Germline V gene sequence: CDR1 MNHEY, CDR2 SMNVEV (reference sequence).

V is TRBV18 and J is TRBJ1-2; D gene ambiguous. The CDR3 extends over 17 amino acids. CDR1 and CDR2 (germline): KGHSH, LQKENI. The V gene lost 0 bases and the J gene lost 0 bases, with 14 bases spanning the gap. CDR3 nucleotide sequence: TGTGCCAGCTCACCACCTACTGCTACCACAGCTAACTATGGCTACACCTTC. This gives the protein CASSPPTATTANYGYTF.